This T cell receptor beta chain was sequenced in a study of identical twins. Broader study findings: Fewer insertions characterized abundant cord blood beta clonotypes, whereas memory repertoires showed none. Excess sharing between twins was weaker in beta out-of-frame sequences.

Every one of the donors was a healthy Caucasian. The CDR3 runs 13 residues. V lost 1 base and J 0 bases, leaving 2 bases between the germline ends. Germline CDR1 reads LGHDT; CDR2 reads YNNKEL (reference sequence). A universal primer site arose from template switching, and cDNA bore unique molecular identifiers. TCRdb itself ran the 5' RACE reads through MiXCR, one entry per CDR3 protein. Here the sample spans under 300,000 distinct CDR3 sequences, roughly an eighth being singletons. Concerning this clonotype itself: Its antigen is not identified.

Sequencing was carried out using memory (CD45RO+) T cells sorted from blood. The receptor comes from a woman aged 18-29 years in good health. The J gene is TRBJ2-3, the V gene TRBV3-1; no clear D gene. CDR3 sequence reads: CASSQASTDTQYF. CDR3 sequence (DNA): TGTGCCAGCAGCCAAGCAAGCACAGATACGCAGTATTTT.